The sequence of this T cell receptor (beta chain) was determined in a study of T cells in localized non-small cell lung cancer. Study findings and constraints: Heterogeneity remains possible because sequencing was limited to only one tumor region. Uninvolved adjacent lung, not tumor, had the highest T cell clonality. The appearance of a median approximately 57 of the top 100 tumor clones was seen in adjacent lung. Elevated circulating T cell density in blood was associated with longer overall survival.

To note about this clone: Its antigen is unknown.

Method: immunoSEQ multiplex PCR; TCRdb's copy keeps in-frame clones and lacks some. The sample contains approximately 5,500 clones, about 28% of which appear only once. The CDR3 runs to 14 residues. V lost 5 bases and J lost 2, with 12 bases in between. Germline V gene data show CDR1 as SGHDN and CDR2 as FVKESK. The J gene is TRBJ1-2, the V gene TRBV14, with unresolved D. The clonotype was recovered from a female donor aged 60 or older with stage I lung adenocarcinoma. Here the sequenced sample was lung tumor tissue, taken before any cancer treatment. CDR3 region: CASSFRHGNYGYTF. The CDR3 nucleotides are TGTGCCAGCAGCTTTCGGCACGGCAACTATGGCTACACCTTC.